The present T cell receptor beta chain was sequenced within a study of blood T cell repertoires in COVID-19. Study at large: In each case, the material was cDNA or gDNA derived from T cells, B-cell-depleted T cells, or PBMCs.

Participants, roughly 18 to 100 years old, spanned approximately 25 US areas. Self-reported history from a screening survey and questionnaire set each donor's cohort. Method: immunoSEQ multiplex PCR; TCRdb's copy keeps in-frame clones and lacks some. Counted here are about 200,000 clones, approximately 86% occurring once; the ten biggest clones make up about 4%. The V and J ends lost 2 bases and 4 bases, in that order; junction bases with no gene match: 5. The CDR3 extends over 14 amino acids. CDR1 is LGHDT and CDR2 is YNNKEL in the germline V gene (reference sequence). The chain has TRBV3-1 (or the pseudogene TRBV3-2) and TRBJ2-7, with 7 nucleotides matching TRBD2. The TCR originated in a woman in her 30s who had been exposed to COVID-19. Input material: PBMCs or T cells enriched from blood (not recorded which). The CDR3 loop is CASSQNQGGYEQYF. The CDR3 bases are TGTGCCAGCAGCCAAAACCAGGGAGGGTACGAGCAGTACTTC.